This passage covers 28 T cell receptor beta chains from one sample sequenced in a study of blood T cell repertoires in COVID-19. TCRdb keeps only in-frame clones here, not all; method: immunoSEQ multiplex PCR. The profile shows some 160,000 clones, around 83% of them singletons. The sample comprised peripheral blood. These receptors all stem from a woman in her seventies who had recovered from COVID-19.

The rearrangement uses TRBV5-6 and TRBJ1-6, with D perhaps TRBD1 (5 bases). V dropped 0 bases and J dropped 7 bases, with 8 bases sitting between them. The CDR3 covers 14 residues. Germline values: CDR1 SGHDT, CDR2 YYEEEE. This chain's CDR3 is CASSLGPGNSPLHF. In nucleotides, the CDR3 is TGTGCCAGCAGCTTGGGTCCAGGGAATTCACCCCTCCACTTT.

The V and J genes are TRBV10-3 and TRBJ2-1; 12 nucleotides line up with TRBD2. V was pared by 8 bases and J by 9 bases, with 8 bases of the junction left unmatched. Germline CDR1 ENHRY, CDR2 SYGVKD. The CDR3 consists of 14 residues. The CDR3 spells CAIHTSGRMGEQFF. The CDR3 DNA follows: TGTGCCATCCACACTAGCGGGAGGATGGGTGAGCAGTTCTTC.

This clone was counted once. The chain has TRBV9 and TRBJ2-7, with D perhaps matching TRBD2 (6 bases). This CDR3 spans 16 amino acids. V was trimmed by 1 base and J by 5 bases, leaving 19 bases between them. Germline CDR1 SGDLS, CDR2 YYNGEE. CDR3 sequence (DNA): TGTGCCAGCAGCGTATTCCTGACGGGAGCGGCGGACGAGCAGTACTTC. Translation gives CASSVFLTGAADEQYF.

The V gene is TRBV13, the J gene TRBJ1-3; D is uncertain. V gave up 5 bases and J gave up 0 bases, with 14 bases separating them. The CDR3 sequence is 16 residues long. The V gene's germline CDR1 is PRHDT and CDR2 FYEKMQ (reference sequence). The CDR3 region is CASSPPRASSGNTIYF. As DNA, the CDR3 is TGTGCCAGCAGCCCCCCGAGGGCCAGCTCTGGAAACACCATATATTTT.

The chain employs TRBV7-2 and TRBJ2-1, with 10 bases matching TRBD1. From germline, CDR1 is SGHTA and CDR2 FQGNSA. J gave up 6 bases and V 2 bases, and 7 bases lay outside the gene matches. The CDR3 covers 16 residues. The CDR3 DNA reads TGTGCCAGCAGCTTATGGCCCAGACAGGGGGCCAATGAGCAGTTCTTC. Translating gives CASSLWPRQGANEQFF.

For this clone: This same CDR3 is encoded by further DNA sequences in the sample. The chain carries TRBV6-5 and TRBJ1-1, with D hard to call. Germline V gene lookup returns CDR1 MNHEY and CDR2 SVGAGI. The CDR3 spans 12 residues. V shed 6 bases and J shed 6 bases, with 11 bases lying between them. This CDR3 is CASSRGGAEAFF. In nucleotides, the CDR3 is TGTGCCAGCAGCCGTGGCGGGGCTGAAGCTTTCTTT.

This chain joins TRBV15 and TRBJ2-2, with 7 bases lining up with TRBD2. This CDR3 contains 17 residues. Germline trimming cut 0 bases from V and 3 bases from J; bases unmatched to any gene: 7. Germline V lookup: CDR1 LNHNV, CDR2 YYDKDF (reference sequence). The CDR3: CATSRDRGAGDTGELFF. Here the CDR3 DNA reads TGTGCCACCAGCAGAGATCGGGGCGCGGGGGACACCGGGGAGCTGTTTTTT.

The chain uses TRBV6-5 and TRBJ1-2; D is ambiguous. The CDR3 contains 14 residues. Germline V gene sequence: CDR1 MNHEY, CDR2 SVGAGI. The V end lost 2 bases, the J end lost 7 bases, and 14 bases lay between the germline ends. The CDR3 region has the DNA TGTGCCAGCAGTTACGTCCGGGCCCGGGGTGGCTACACCTTC. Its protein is CASSYVRARGGYTF.

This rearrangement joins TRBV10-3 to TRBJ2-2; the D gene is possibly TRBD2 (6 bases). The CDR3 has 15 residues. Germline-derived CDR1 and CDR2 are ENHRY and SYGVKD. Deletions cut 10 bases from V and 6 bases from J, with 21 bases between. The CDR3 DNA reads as TGTGCCAGCCAAGGGACGGCAGGGAGGTCCGGGGAGCTGTTTTTT. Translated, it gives CASQGTAGRSGELFF.

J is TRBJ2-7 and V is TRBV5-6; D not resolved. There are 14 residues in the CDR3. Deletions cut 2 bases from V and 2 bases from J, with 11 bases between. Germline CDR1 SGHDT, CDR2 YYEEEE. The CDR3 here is CASSFPSRPYEQYF. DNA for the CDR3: TGTGCCAGCAGCTTCCCCTCTAGGCCCTACGAGCAGTACTTC. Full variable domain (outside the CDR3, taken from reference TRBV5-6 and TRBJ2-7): DAGVTQSPTHLIKTRGQQVTLRCSPKSGHDTVSWYQQALGQGPQFIFQYYEEEERQRGNFPDRFSGHQFPNYSSELNVNALLLGDSALYLCASSFPSRPYEQYFGPGTRLTVT.

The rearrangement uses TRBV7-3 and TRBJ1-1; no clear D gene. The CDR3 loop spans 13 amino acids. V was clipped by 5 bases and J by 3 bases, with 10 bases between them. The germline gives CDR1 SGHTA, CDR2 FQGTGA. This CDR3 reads CASSATSDTEAFF. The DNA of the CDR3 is TGTGCCAGCAGCGCTACTAGTGACACTGAAGCTTTCTTT.

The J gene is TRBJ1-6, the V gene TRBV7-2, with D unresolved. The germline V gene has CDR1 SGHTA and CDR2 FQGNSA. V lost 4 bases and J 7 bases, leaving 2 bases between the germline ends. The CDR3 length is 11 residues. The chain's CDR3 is CASSSNSPLHF. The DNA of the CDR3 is TGTGCCAGCAGCTCAAATTCACCCCTCCACTTT. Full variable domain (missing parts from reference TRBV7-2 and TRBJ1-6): GAGVSQSPSNKVTEKGKDVELRCDPISGHTALYWYRQSLGQGLEFLIYFQGNSAPDKSGLPSDRFSAERTGGSVSTLTIQRTQQEDSAVYLCASSSNSPLHFGNGTRLTVT.

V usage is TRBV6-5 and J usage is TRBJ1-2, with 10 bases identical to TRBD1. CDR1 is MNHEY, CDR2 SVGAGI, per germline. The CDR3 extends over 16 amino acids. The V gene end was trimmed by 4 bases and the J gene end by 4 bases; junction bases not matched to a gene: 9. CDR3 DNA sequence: TGTGCCAGCAGTTCCCGGGACAGGGGAGATGGCTATGGCTACACCTTC. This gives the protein CASSSRDRGDGYGYTF.

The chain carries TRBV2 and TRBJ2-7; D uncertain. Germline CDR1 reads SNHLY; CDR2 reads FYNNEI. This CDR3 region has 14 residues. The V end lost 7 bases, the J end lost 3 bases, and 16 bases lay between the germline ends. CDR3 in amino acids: CASTEEFPDYEQYF. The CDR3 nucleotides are TGTGCCAGCACCGAGGAGTTCCCCGACTACGAGCAGTACTTC.

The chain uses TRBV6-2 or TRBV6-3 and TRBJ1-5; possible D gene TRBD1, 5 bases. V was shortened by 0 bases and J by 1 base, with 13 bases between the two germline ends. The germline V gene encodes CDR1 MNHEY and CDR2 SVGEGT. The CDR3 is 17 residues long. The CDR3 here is CASSYSLGGGSNQPQHF. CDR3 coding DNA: TGTGCCAGCAGTTACTCCTTGGGGGGGGGAAGCAATCAGCCCCAGCATTTT.

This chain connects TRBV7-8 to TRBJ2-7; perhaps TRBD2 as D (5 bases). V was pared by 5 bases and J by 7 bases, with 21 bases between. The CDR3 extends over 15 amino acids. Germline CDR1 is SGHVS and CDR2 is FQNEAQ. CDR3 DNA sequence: TGTGCCAGCAGCCCAAGGAGGTCAACTCCATGGGAGCAGTACTTC. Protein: CASSPRRSTPWEQYF. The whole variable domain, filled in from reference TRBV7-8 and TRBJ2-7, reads GAGVSQSPRYKVAKRGQDVALRCDPISGHVSLFWYQQALGQGPEFLTYFQNEAQLDKSGLPSDRFFAERPEGSVSTLKIQRTQQEDSAVYLCASSPRRSTPWEQYFGPGTRLTVT.

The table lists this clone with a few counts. As DNA, the CDR3 is TGTGCCAGCAGCACTAGGGGGACAGGGTCTTTTGGCTACACCTTC. As protein: CASSTRGTGSFGYTF. V usage is TRBV7-8 and J usage is TRBJ1-2, with TRBD1 identical over 9 bases. The CDR3 is made up of 15 amino acids. Germline trimming cut 5 bases from V and 7 bases from J; bases unmatched to any gene: 11. CDR1 and CDR2 from the germline V gene are SGHVS and FQNEAQ.

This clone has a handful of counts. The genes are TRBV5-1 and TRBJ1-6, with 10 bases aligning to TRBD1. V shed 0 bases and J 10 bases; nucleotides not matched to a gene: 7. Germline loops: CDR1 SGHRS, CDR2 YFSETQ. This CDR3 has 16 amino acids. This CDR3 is CASSLAEGTGASPLHF. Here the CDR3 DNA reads TGCGCCAGCAGCTTGGCGGAGGGGACAGGGGCCTCACCCCTCCACTTT.

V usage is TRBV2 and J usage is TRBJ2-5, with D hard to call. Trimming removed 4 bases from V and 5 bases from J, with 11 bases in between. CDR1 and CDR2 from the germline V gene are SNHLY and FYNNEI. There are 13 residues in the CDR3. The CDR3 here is CASSGGVSETQYF. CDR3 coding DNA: TGTGCCAGCAGTGGAGGCGTGTCGGAGACCCAGTACTTC.

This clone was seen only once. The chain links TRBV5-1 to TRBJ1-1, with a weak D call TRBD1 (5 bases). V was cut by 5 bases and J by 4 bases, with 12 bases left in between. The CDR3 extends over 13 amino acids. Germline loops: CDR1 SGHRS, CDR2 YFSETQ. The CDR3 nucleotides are TGCGCCAGCAGGTCAGGGTCGGGCACTGAAGCTTTCTTT. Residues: CASRSGSGTEAFF.

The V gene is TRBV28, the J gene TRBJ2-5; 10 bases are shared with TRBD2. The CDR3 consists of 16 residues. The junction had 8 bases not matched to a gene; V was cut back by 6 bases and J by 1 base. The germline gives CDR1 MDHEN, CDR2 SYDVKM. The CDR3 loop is CASSPTSGTLQETQYF. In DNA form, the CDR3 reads TGTGCCAGCAGCCCCACTAGCGGGACGCTCCAAGAGACCCAGTACTTC.

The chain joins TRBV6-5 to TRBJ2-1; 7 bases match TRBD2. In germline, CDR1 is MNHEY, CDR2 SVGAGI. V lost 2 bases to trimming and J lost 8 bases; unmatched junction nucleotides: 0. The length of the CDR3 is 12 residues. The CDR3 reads CASSYGGDEQFF. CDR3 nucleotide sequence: TGTGCCAGCAGTTACGGGGGGGATGAGCAGTTCTTC.

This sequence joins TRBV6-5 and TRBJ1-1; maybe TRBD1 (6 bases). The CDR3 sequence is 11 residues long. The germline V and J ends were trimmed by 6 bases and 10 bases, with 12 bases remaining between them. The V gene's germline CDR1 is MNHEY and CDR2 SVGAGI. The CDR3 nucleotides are TGTGCCAGCAGCAGGGGCGGCGGAGCTTTCTTT. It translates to CASSRGGGAFF.

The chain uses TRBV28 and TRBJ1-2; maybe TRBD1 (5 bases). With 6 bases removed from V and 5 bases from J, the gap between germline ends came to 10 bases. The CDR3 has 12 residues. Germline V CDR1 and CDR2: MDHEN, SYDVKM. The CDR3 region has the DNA TGTGCCAGCAGGGGGCAGGCTTATGGCTACACCTTC. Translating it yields CASRGQAYGYTF.

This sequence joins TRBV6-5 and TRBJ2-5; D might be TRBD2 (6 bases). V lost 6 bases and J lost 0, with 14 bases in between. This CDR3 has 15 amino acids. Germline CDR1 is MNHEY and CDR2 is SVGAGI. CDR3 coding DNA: TGTGCCAGCAGAGGGGTGGAGGGGTACCAAGAGACCCAGTACTTC. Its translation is CASRGVEGYQETQYF.

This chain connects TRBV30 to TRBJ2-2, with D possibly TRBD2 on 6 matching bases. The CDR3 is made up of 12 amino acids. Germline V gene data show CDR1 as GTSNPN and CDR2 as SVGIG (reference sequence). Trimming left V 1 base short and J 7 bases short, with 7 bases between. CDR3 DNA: TGTGCCTGGAGTGGGCGGGGCGGGGAGCTGTTTTTT. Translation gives CAWSGRGGELFF.

CDR3 region: CASSPPRFGVYEQYF. The CDR3 DNA follows: TGCGCCAGCAGCCCTCCGCGTTTCGGGGTCTACGAGCAGTACTTC. The chain uses TRBV5-1 and TRBJ2-7; D is perhaps TRBD2 (5 bases). The germline gives CDR1 SGHRS, CDR2 YFSETQ. The ends were cut back, 4 bases at V and 3 bases at J, with 17 bases in the middle. This CDR3 comprises 15 residues.

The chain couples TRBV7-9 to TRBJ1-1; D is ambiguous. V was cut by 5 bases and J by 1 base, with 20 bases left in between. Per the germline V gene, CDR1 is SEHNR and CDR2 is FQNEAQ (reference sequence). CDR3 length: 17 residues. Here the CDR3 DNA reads TGTGCCAGCAGCACCCGGGGAGGGTGGCAAGGGAACACTGAAGCTTTCTTT. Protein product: CASSTRGGWQGNTEAFF. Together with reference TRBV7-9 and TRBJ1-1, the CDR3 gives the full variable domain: DTGVSQNPRHKITKRGQNVTFRCDPISEHNRLYWYRQTLGQGPEFLTYFQNEAQLEKSRLLSDRFSAERPKGSFSTLEIQRTEQGDSAMYLCASSTRGGWQGNTEAFFGQGTRLTVV.